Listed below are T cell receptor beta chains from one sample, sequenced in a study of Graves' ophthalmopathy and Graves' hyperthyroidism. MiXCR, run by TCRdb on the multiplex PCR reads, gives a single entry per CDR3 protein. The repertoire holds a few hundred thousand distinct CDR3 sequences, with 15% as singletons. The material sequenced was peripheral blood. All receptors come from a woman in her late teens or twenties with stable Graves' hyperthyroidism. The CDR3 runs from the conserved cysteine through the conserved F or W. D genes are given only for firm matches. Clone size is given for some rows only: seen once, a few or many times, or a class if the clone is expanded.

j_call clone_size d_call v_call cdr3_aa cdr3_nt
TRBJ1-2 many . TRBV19 CASLRGAGGYTF TGTGCCAGCCTTCGGGGGGCGGGAGGCTACACCTTC
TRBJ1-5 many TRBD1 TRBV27 CASSPGQGKNQPQHF TGTGCCAGCAGTCCCGGACAGGGGAAAAATCAGCCCCAGCATTTT
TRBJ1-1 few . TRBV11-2 CASSLEPFTGYTEAFF TGTGCCAGCAGCTTAGAGCCGTTCACAGGGTACACTGAAGCTTTCTTT
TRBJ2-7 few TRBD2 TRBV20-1 CSAREGAGGTYEQYF TGCAGTGCTAGAGAGGGGGCGGGGGGCACCTACGAGCAGTACTTC
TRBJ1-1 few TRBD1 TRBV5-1 CASSFTGQGNTEAFF TGCGCCAGCAGCTTCACTGGACAGGGTAACACTGAAGCTTTCTTT
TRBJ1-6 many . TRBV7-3 CASSLGTIQSPLHF TGTGCCAGCAGCTTAGGAACCATCCAATCACCCCTCCACTTT
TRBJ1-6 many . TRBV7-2 CASSLTPRRVGNSPLHF TGTGCCAGCAGCTTAACACCACGCAGGGTTGGTAATTCACCCCTCCACTTT
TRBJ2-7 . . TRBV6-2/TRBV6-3 CASRRDGTSYEQYF TGTGCCAGCAGACGGGACGGGACTTCCTACGAGCAGTACTTC
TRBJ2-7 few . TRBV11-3 CASRNEQYF TGTGCCAGCAGAAACGAGCAGTACTTC
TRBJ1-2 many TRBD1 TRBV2 CASSGDSEFWYTF TGTGCCAGCAGTGGGGACAGCGAGTTTTGGTACACCTTC
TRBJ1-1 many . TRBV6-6 CASSNPAGTEAFF TGTGCCAGCAGTAACCCGGCAGGCACTGAAGCTTTCTTT
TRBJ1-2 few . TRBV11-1 CASRPLPGVTSYGYTF TGTGCCAGCAGACCACTCCCGGGAGTTACATCCTATGGCTACACCTTC
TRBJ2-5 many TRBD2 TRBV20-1 CSAGLAGGFQETQYF TGCAGTGCCGGACTAGCGGGCGGATTCCAAGAGACCCAGTACTTC
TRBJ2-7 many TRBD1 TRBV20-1 CSARDGTGGSYEQYF TGCAGTGCTAGAGACGGGACAGGGGGTTCCTACGAGCAGTACTTC
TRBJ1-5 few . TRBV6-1 CASSREGWGSNQPQHF TGTGCCAGCAGTCGCGAAGGCTGGGGTAGCAATCAGCCCCAGCATTTT
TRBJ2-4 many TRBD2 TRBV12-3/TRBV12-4 CASSYLLAGAAKNIQYF TGTGCCAGCAGCTACCTTCTAGCGGGGGCCGCCAAAAACATTCAGTACTTC
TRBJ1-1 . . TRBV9 CASSPAQWSPEAFF TGTGCCAGCAGCCCCGCCCAGTGGAGCCCTGAAGCTTTCTTT
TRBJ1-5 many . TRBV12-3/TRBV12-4 CASSLDSWGRRLTFSNQPQHF TGTGCCAGCAGTTTAGATTCTTGGGGCAGACGATTAACTTTCAGCAATCAGCCCCAGCATTTT
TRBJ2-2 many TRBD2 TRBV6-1 CASRLGGGTGELFF TGTGCCAGCAGACTGGGGGGAGGGACCGGGGAGCTGTTTTTT
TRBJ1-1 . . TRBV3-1 CASSQSTGNTEAFF TGTGCCAGCAGCCAGTCGACAGGTAACACTGAAGCTTTCTTT
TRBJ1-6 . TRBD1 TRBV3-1 CASSHIGTGYNSPLHF TGTGCCAGCAGCCACATCGGGACAGGTTATAATTCACCCCTCCACTTT
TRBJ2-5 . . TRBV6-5 CASSSLGSRETQYF TGTGCCAGCAGTTCGTTAGGGTCCAGAGAGACCCAGTACTTC
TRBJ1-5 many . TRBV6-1 CASSEARGRAGQPQHF TGTGCCAGCAGTGAAGCAAGAGGGCGCGCGGGTCAGCCCCAGCATTTT
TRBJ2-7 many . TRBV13 CASSPPFPGQGQEQYF TGTGCCAGCAGCCCGCCCTTCCCGGGACAAGGTCAAGAGCAGTACTTC
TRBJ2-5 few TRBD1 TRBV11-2 CASSLNPRTGAEETQYF TGTGCCAGCAGCTTAAACCCGCGGACAGGGGCGGAGGAGACCCAGTACTTC
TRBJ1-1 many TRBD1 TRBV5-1 CASTDPGQEGEAFF TGCGCCAGTACTGATCCGGGACAGGAAGGTGAAGCTTTCTTT
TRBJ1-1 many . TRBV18 CASRITNTEAFF TGTGCCAGCAGAATCACAAACACTGAAGCTTTCTTT
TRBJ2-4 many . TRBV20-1 CSARSGLGGEYF TGCAGTGCTAGATCGGGCCTCGGAGGCGAGTACTTC